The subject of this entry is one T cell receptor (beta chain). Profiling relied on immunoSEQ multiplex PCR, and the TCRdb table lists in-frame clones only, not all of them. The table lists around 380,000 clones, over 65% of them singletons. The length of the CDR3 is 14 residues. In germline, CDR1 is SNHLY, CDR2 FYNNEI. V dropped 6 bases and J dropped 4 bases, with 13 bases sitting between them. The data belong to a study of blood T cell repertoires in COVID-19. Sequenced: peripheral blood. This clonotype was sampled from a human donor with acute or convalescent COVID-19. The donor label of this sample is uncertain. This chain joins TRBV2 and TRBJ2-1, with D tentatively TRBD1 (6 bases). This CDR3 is CASRDGQHYNEQFF. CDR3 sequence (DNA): TGTGCCAGCAGGGACGGACAGCATTACAATGAGCAGTTCTTC.